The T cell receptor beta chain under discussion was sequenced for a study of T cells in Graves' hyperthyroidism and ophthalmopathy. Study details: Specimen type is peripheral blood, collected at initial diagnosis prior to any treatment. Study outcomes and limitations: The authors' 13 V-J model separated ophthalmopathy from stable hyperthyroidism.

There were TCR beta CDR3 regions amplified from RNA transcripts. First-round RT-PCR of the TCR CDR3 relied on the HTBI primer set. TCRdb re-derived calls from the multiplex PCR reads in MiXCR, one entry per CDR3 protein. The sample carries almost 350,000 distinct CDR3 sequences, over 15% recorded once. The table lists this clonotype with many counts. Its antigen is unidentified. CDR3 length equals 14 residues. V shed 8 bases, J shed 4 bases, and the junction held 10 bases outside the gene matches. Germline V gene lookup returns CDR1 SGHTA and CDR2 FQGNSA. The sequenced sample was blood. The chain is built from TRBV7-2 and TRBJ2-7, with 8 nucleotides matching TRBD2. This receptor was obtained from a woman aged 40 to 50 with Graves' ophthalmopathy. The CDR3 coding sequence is TGTGCCAGCTCTCGAGCGGGGGAAGCTTACGAGCAGTACTTC. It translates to CASSRAGEAYEQYF. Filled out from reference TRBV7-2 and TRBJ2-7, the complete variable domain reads GAGVSQSPSNKVTEKGKDVELRCDPISGHTALYWYRQSLGQGLEFLIYFQGNSAPDKSGLPSDRFSAERTGGSVSTLTIQRTQQEDSAVYLCASSRAGEAYEQYFGPGTRLTVT.